Shown below are 18 T cell receptor beta chains from a single sample sequenced in a study of CD8+ T cells in alopecia areata. The treatment was: oral pan-JAK inhibitor, 5-10 mg twice daily. Investigators isolated RNA and reverse transcribed it into cDNA to act as the sequencing template. TCRdb keeps only in-frame clones here, not all; method: immunoSEQ multiplex PCR. This table holds about 260,000 clones, 60% found once. Sample: CD4+ T cells sorted from blood, taken around week 54, from a patient treated with tofacitinib. The receptors were sampled from a human donor with alopecia areata.

This clone has more than one count but fewer than ten. The chain uses TRBV4-3 and TRBJ1-6, with D unclear. The germline V gene has CDR1 LGHNA and CDR2 YSLEER. V lost 0 bases to trimming and J lost 7 bases, with 13 bases between them. The CDR3 is 16 residues long. DNA of the CDR3: TGCGCCAGCAGCCAAGAAGCAAGAAGCTCGAATTCACCCCTCCACTTT. This codes for CASSQEARSSNSPLHF.

The CDR3, as DNA: TGTGCCAGTAGAACAGGGGGCTCTGGCAAAAACATTCAGTACTTC. This codes for CASRTGGSGKNIQYF. The chain has TRBV19 and TRBJ2-4; 9 bases align to TRBD1. V shed 6 bases and J 3 bases; nucleotides not matched to a gene: 6. The CDR3 is 15 residues long. Germline-derived CDR1 and CDR2 are LNHDA and SQIVND (reference sequence).

The chain recombines TRBV30 with TRBJ1-3; the match to TRBD1 covers 11 bases. Trimming cost V 8 bases and J 4 bases; bases outside gene matches: 7. The CDR3 length is 14 residues. Looked up from germline, CDR1 is GTSNPN and CDR2 is SVGIG (reference sequence). This chain's CDR3 is CAGGQGAWGNTIYF. The CDR3 region has the DNA TGTGCCGGAGGACAGGGGGCGTGGGGAAACACCATATATTTT.

CDR3 DNA sequence: TGTGCCAGCAGCTTGATCGGGCAGGGGCCCGGCTACACCTTC. The encoded protein is CASSLIGQGPGYTF. The chain has TRBV5-6 and TRBJ1-2, with D possibly being TRBD1 (6 bases). Trimming left V 1 base short and J 8 bases short, with 15 bases between. Germline V gene sequence: CDR1 SGHDT, CDR2 YYEEEE. This CDR3 comprises 14 residues.

The genes are TRBV7-3 and TRBJ2-5; D is perhaps TRBD1 (7 bases). The germline V gene has CDR1 SGHTA and CDR2 FQGTGA. There are 16 residues in the CDR3. V lost 6 bases to trimming and J lost 1 base, with 18 bases between them. CDR3 DNA: TGTGCCAGCAGTGAAGGAGGGGGCGGATCCCAAGAGACCCAGTACTTC. Translation: CASSEGGGGSQETQYF.

V gene TRBV5-1 combines with J gene TRBJ2-1; the match to TRBD1 covers 8 bases. V trimming: 4 bases; J trimming: 2 bases; junction bases outside the gene matches: 5. The CDR3 is 15 residues long. Germline V gene lookup returns CDR1 SGHRS and CDR2 YFSETQ. As DNA, the CDR3 is TGCGCCAGCAGCGGAGACAGGGGTCCCTACAATGAGCAGTTCTTC. Translating it yields CASSGDRGPYNEQFF.

This clone has only a few counts. The chain links TRBV5-1 to TRBJ1-2; D unresolved. V dropped 4 bases and J dropped 7 bases, with 20 bases sitting between them. This CDR3 has 15 residues. Per germline, CDR1 SGHRS and CDR2 YFSETQ. The CDR3, as DNA: TGCGCCAGCAGCCTGGATTATGCGGAATCAAGTGGCTACACCTTC. This encodes CASSLDYAESSGYTF.

The V and J genes are TRBV29-1 and TRBJ2-1; the D gene is possibly TRBD2 (6 bases). The CDR3 has 14 amino acids. V lost 2 bases and J 7 bases, leaving 15 bases between the germline ends. Germline V gene lookup returns CDR1 SQVTM and CDR2 ANQGSEA. This CDR3 reads CSVERAGRPNEQFF. The CDR3 nucleotides read TGCAGCGTTGAACGGGCAGGGAGGCCTAATGAGCAGTTCTTC.

The V call is TRBV30, the J call TRBJ1-6, with D perhaps TRBD1 (5 bases). The V and J ends lost 8 bases and 10 bases respectively, with 15 bases between them. This CDR3 region has 12 residues. Germline V CDR1 and CDR2: GTSNPN, SVGIG (reference sequence). CDR3 loop: CAAYRFGSPLHF. In DNA, the CDR3 is TGTGCCGCCTACAGGTTCGGGTCACCCCTCCACTTT.

Only one count was recorded for this clone. The rearrangement joins TRBV9 to TRBJ2-7, with TRBD1 identical over 10 bases. Germline V gene data show CDR1 as SGDLS and CDR2 as YYNGEE. V was clipped by 7 bases and J by 0 bases; unmatched bases: 4. The CDR3 has 14 residues. The CDR3 DNA follows: TGTGCCAGCGGCGGGACAGGGGCCTCCTACGAGCAGTACTTC. Translation gives CASGGTGASYEQYF.

The chain has TRBV30 and TRBJ2-3; D not resolved. The CDR3 loop spans 13 amino acids. The V and J ends lost 2 bases and 2 bases respectively, with 8 bases between them. Germline V CDR1 and CDR2: GTSNPN, SVGIG (reference sequence). CDR3: CAWSPRATDTQYF. The CDR3 region has the DNA TGTGCCTGGAGTCCCCGCGCCACAGATACGCAGTATTTT.

The rearrangement joins TRBV5-6 to TRBJ2-7; D is perhaps TRBD1 or TRBD2 (5 bases each). Trimming shortened V by 2 bases and J by 5 bases, and 14 bases separated the two germline ends. The germline V gene encodes CDR1 SGHDT and CDR2 YYEEEE. The CDR3 consists of 14 residues. CDR3 amino acids: CASSFGTGRDEQYF. The CDR3 nucleotides read TGTGCCAGCAGCTTCGGGACGGGGCGCGACGAGCAGTACTTC.

This clone was seen only a few times. At the DNA level, this CDR3 is encoded by other sequences in the same sample as well. V usage is TRBV9 and J usage is TRBJ2-3, with D unresolved. Trimming cost V 0 bases and J 1 base, with 3 bases left between them. This CDR3 comprises 13 residues. The germline V gene has CDR1 SGDLS and CDR2 YYNGEE. CDR3 DNA: TGTGCCAGCAGCGTAGTTGGCACAGATACGCAGTATTTT. Translation gives CASSVVGTDTQYF.

This chain uses TRBV25-1 with TRBJ2-6; no clear D gene. Trimming removed 4 bases at V and 0 bases at J, with 10 bases between. Germline V gene data show CDR1 as MGHDK and CDR2 as SYGVNS. This CDR3 is built from 16 residues. CDR3 nucleotides: TGTGCCAGCAGTGGTAGATCTATCTCTGGGGCCAACGTCCTGACTTTC. Protein product: CASSGRSISGANVLTF.

This clone was detected a few times. The chain combines TRBV19 with TRBJ1-2; no definite D call. Between the trimmed V and J ends, which lost 5 bases and 0 bases, there was a span of 7 bases. CDR1 is LNHDA and CDR2 is SQIVND in the germline V gene (reference sequence). There are 13 residues in the CDR3. This chain's CDR3 is CASSHRSNYGYTF. The DNA of the CDR3 is TGTGCCAGTAGTCACCGTTCTAACTATGGCTACACCTTC.

This clone was seen a handful of times. This chain's CDR3 is CATQRGAGSQPQHF. CDR3 DNA: TGTGCCACCCAAAGGGGGGCGGGCAGCCAGCCCCAGCATTTT. The chain is built from TRBV21-1 and TRBJ1-5. TRBV21-1 is assigned pseudogene status. The CDR3 runs 14 residues.

The chain couples TRBV7-9 to TRBJ2-2, with D hard to call. The ends were cut back, 3 bases at V and 6 bases at J, with 2 bases in the middle. CDR1 is SEHNR, CDR2 FQNEAQ, per germline (reference sequence). This CDR3 is built from 11 residues. CDR3 sequence (DNA): TGTGCCAGCAGCTTCCCCGGGGAGCTGTTTTTT. It specifies CASSFPGELFF.

The chain carries TRBV29-1 and TRBJ2-2; D gene unclear. V was cut by 6 bases and J by 4 bases, with 6 bases left in between. From germline, CDR1 is SQVTM and CDR2 ANQGSEA. The CDR3 contains 11 residues. The CDR3 loop reads CSVHVTGELFF. The CDR3 nucleotides read TGCAGCGTCCATGTCACCGGGGAGCTGTTTTTT.